The 27 T cell receptor beta chains in this list originate from one sample, sequenced in a study of blood T cells in healthy people across ages. The use of a sample-barcoded 5' primer and a J-beta primer mix characterized a second PCR of roughly 7 to 11 cycles. Using its own MiXCR run on the 5' RACE reads, TCRdb lists one record per CDR3 protein. The repertoire has over 1,500,000 distinct CDR3 sequences, less than 50% of them found once; the top ten carry around 2.1%. Sequenced material: blood. The receptors come from a woman aged 40 to 50 in good health.

The rearrangement links TRBV14 to TRBJ2-1; D ambiguous. Germline loops: CDR1 SGHDN, CDR2 FVKESK. The CDR3 totals 13 residues. Between the trimmed V and J ends, which lost 1 base and 4 bases, there was a span of 5 bases. This CDR3 is CASSQAFYNEQFF. The CDR3 region has the DNA TGTGCCAGCAGCCAAGCGTTTTACAATGAGCAGTTCTTC.

The CDR3 here is CASSYRVLQPLHF. DNA for the CDR3: TGTGCCAGCAGTTACAGGGTTTTGCAACCCCTCCACTTT. The chain combines TRBV28 with TRBJ1-6; a weak D match, TRBD1 (6 bases). Trimming removed 4 bases at V and 12 bases at J, with 13 bases between. The CDR3 has 13 residues. Germline V gene lookup returns CDR1 MDHEN and CDR2 SYDVKM.

This chain uses TRBV20-1 with TRBJ2-7; no definite D call. Germline CDR1 DFQATT, CDR2 SNEGSKA (reference sequence). V lost 3 bases, J lost 3 bases, and 15 bases lay in between. The CDR3 is made up of 14 amino acids. In nucleotides, the CDR3 is TGCAGTGCTAGTTCATCCCATAATGTCTACGAGCAGTACTTC. This codes for CSASSSHNVYEQYF.

This chain connects TRBV6-5 to TRBJ1-6, with D possibly matching TRBD1 (6 bases). This CDR3 has 15 amino acids. V was shortened by 5 bases and J by 9 bases, with 17 bases between the two germline ends. Germline V lookup: CDR1 MNHEY, CDR2 SVGAGI. CDR3 region: CASSPQQGFGSPLHF. CDR3 sequence (DNA): TGTGCCAGCAGTCCTCAACAGGGCTTCGGTTCACCCCTCCACTTT.

The V and J genes are TRBV27 and TRBJ2-7; TRBD1 matches 8 bases. CDR1 is MNHEY and CDR2 is SMNVEV in the germline V gene (reference sequence). V dropped 4 bases and J dropped 3; count of bases not matched to a gene: 8. The CDR3 sequence is 15 residues long. The CDR3 DNA is TGTGCCAGCAGTTCTCCAACGACAGGGGTCTACGAGCAGTACTTC. Translation gives CASSSPTTGVYEQYF.

The chain uses TRBV28 and TRBJ2-1; weak D call: TRBD2 (6 bases). The germline V and J ends were trimmed by 4 bases and 7 bases, with 17 bases remaining between them. This CDR3 is 15 amino acids long. Germline assignment: CDR1 MDHEN and CDR2 SYDVKM. The CDR3 coding sequence is TGTGCCAGCAGTTCCCGGGACTCCCCAGGGAATGAGCAGTTCTTC. This sequence encodes CASSSRDSPGNEQFF.

This chain connects TRBV27 to TRBJ2-3; no reliable D call. Germline loops: CDR1 MNHEY, CDR2 SMNVEV (reference sequence). V dropped 0 bases and J dropped 2 bases, with 15 bases sitting between them. This CDR3 comprises 17 residues. This CDR3 is CASSLSVGVADTDTQYF. The CDR3 coding sequence is TGTGCCAGCAGTTTATCCGTGGGCGTGGCCGACACAGATACGCAGTATTTT.

This chain joins TRBV7-9 and TRBJ2-5, with D maybe TRBD2 (6 bases). Germline lookup yields CDR1 SEHNR and CDR2 FQNEAQ (reference sequence). This CDR3 contains 12 residues. Trimming cost V 8 bases and J 4 bases, with 11 bases left between them. The CDR3 bases are TGTGCCAGCGGGACTGAGAGAGAGACCCAGTACTTC. Translating gives CASGTERETQYF.

Remarks on this clonotype: One end of the junction fails to match germline, which may point to a read error. The chain links TRBV6-6 to TRBJ2-1; D unclear. This CDR3 comprises 13 residues. Germline V lookup: CDR1 MNHNY, CDR2 SVGAGI (reference sequence). CDR3 coding DNA: TGTACCAGCAGTTACGAGAACTACAATGAGCAGTTCTTC. Protein: CTSSYENYNEQFF.

The CDR3 reads CASSPLPGLAAGGNEQYF. The CDR3 DNA sequence: TGTGCCAGCAGCCCACTCCCGGGACTAGCCGCCGGGGGCAATGAGCAGTACTTC. The chain uses TRBV9 and TRBJ2-7; 9 bases line up with TRBD2. CDR3 size: 18 residues. Per germline, CDR1 SGDLS and CDR2 YYNGEE. V shed 4 bases, J shed 7 bases, and the junction held 21 bases outside the gene matches.

The chain uses TRBV7-2 and TRBJ2-5; D not certain. The CDR3 loop spans 16 amino acids. CDR1 and CDR2 (germline): SGHTA, FQGNSA. Trimming stripped 0 bases from V and 5 bases from J, with 16 bases between. CDR3 in amino acids: CASSLAGRPTRETQYF. The CDR3 DNA follows: TGTGCCAGCAGCTTAGCGGGCAGGCCGACCCGGGAGACCCAGTACTTC. The entire variable domain, with the rest obtained from reference TRBV7-2 and TRBJ2-5, is as follows: GAGVSQSPSNKVTEKGKDVELRCDPISGHTALYWYRQSLGQGLEFLIYFQGNSAPDKSGLPSDRFSAERTGGSVSTLTIQRTQQEDSAVYLCASSLAGRPTRETQYFGPGTRLLVL.

A single count supports this clonotype. The chain recombines TRBV7-2 with TRBJ1-1; D ambiguous. The CDR3 is made up of 13 amino acids. Germline V gives CDR1 SGHTA, CDR2 FQGNSA. The V gene lost 5 bases and the J gene lost 4 bases, with 11 bases spanning the gap. The CDR3 DNA follows: TGTGCCAGCAGCCTAAACCCGGCCACTGAAGCTTTCTTT. Translating it yields CASSLNPATEAFF. The whole variable domain, filled in from reference TRBV7-2 and TRBJ1-1, reads GAGVSQSPSNKVTEKGKDVELRCDPISGHTALYWYRQSLGQGLEFLIYFQGNSAPDKSGLPSDRFSAERTGGSVSTLTIQRTQQEDSAVYLCASSLNPATEAFFGQGTRLTVV.

This clonotype was seen just once. The chain is built from TRBV6-5 and TRBJ2-4; D assignment may be TRBD1 or TRBD2 (9 bases each). V lost 6 bases to trimming and J lost 7 bases, with 19 bases between them. In germline, CDR1 is MNHEY, CDR2 SVGAGI. CDR3 length: 15 amino acids. Here the CDR3 reads CASRRTSDRGNIQYF. The DNA for the CDR3 is TGTGCCAGCAGACGGACTAGCGACAGGGGGAACATTCAGTACTTC.

V is TRBV28 and J is TRBJ2-7; D is perhaps TRBD2 (5 bases). Trimming removed 6 bases from V and 5 bases from J, with 14 bases in between. The CDR3 covers 13 residues. Germline CDR1 reads MDHEN; CDR2 reads SYDVKM. CDR3 amino acids: CASSRTFPHEQYF. DNA for the CDR3: TGTGCCAGCAGCAGGACTTTCCCCCACGAGCAGTACTTC.

There are many counts of this clonotype. The rearrangement links TRBV12-3 or TRBV12-4 to TRBJ2-6, with no clear D. The length of the CDR3 is 14 residues. V was shortened by 9 bases and J by 2 bases, with 11 bases between the two germline ends. CDR3 DNA: TGTGCCAGTGACAAGAGTCCTGGGGCCAACGTCCTGACTTTC. Its translation is CASDKSPGANVLTF.

This clonotype was seen a few times. The CDR3 region has the DNA TGTGCCAGCATCACGACAGCCAACTTCTCCTACGAGCAGTACTTC. This gives the protein CASITTANFSYEQYF. The chain joins TRBV5-6 to TRBJ2-7; the D gene is possibly TRBD1 (5 bases). Germline V lookup: CDR1 SGHDT, CDR2 YYEEEE. This CDR3 spans 15 amino acids. V was cut by 6 bases and J by 0 bases, with 16 bases left in between. Together with reference TRBV5-6 and TRBJ2-7, the CDR3 gives the full variable domain: DAGVTQSPTHLIKTRGQQVTLRCSPKSGHDTVSWYQQALGQGPQFIFQYYEEEERQRGNFPDRFSGHQFPNYSSELNVNALLLGDSALYLCASITTANFSYEQYFGPGTRLTVT.

This clonotype has more than one count but fewer than ten. The chain uses TRBV6-1 and TRBJ2-7; D not certain. Germline V lookup: CDR1 MNHNS, CDR2 SASEGT. Between the trimmed V and J ends, which lost 2 bases and 2 bases, there was a span of 10 bases. The CDR3 covers 14 residues. CDR3 sequence: CASSESDGTYEQYF. The CDR3 region has the DNA TGTGCCAGCAGTGAAAGCGACGGTACCTACGAGCAGTACTTC.

The chain joins TRBV29-1 to TRBJ1-2; D gene unclear. The V and J ends lost 7 bases and 0 bases respectively, with 18 bases between them. The germline gives CDR1 SQVTM, CDR2 ANQGSEA. The CDR3 runs 15 residues. The chain's CDR3 is CSAGETARANYGYTF. CDR3 DNA: TGCAGCGCCGGAGAGACGGCCCGTGCTAACTATGGCTACACCTTC.

A few counts support this clonotype. The chain uses TRBV5-6 and TRBJ2-3; either TRBD1 or TRBD2 may fit D (5 bases each). The germline V and J ends were trimmed by 0 bases and 2 bases, with 10 bases remaining between them. The germline gives CDR1 SGHDT, CDR2 YYEEEE. The CDR3 length is 15 residues. The CDR3 reads CASSLGDLHTDTQYF. The CDR3 nucleotides are TGTGCCAGCAGCTTGGGGGACCTCCACACAGATACGCAGTATTTT.

This sequence joins TRBV28 and TRBJ1-2, with 8 bases that match TRBD1. The CDR3 has 16 amino acids. Germline CDR1 and CDR2: MDHEN and SYDVKM. V was pared by 2 bases and J by 5 bases, with 10 bases of the junction left unmatched. The CDR3 nucleotides read TGTGCCAGCAGTTTAGAACCGACAGGGGCGGGATATGGCTACACCTTC. Amino acid sequence: CASSLEPTGAGYGYTF.

This clonotype has just a few counts. V gene TRBV12-3 or TRBV12-4 combines with J gene TRBJ2-1, with D perhaps TRBD1 or TRBD2 (5 bases each). V was trimmed by 6 bases and J by 2 bases, leaving 14 bases between them. This CDR3 contains 15 residues. CDR3 protein: CASRGVGAAYNEQFF. CDR3 coding DNA: TGTGCCAGCAGGGGGGTTGGAGCGGCCTACAATGAGCAGTTCTTC.

This chain connects TRBV9 to TRBJ2-1; D not resolved. The CDR3 runs 16 residues. V dropped 4 bases and J dropped 3 bases, with 17 bases sitting between them. The germline V gene has CDR1 SGDLS and CDR2 YYNGEE. CDR3 sequence reads: CASSPRSAQLYNEQFF. CDR3 nucleotide sequence: TGTGCCAGCAGCCCGAGAAGCGCTCAGCTCTACAATGAGCAGTTCTTC.

The chain is built from TRBV20-1 and TRBJ2-7; D may match TRBD1 or TRBD2 (5 bases each). V lost 3 bases, J lost 6 bases, and 15 bases lay in between. There are 13 residues in the CDR3. Germline values: CDR1 DFQATT, CDR2 SNEGSKA (reference sequence). CDR3 amino acids: CSASGDRAGEQYF. For the CDR3, the DNA is TGCAGTGCTAGTGGGGACCGGGCCGGCGAGCAGTACTTC.

V gene TRBV20-1 combines with J gene TRBJ2-7; tentative D call: TRBD2 (7 bases). The germline V gene encodes CDR1 DFQATT and CDR2 SNEGSKA (reference sequence). The CDR3 consists of 15 residues. V was shortened by 5 bases and J by 3 bases, with 20 bases between the two germline ends. For the CDR3, the DNA is TGCAGTGCTGGGGGGGGGAGCGGGGACAACTACGAGCAGTACTTC. As protein: CSAGGGSGDNYEQYF.

The sample holds a few counts of this clonotype. The chain combines TRBV28 with TRBJ2-5, with 7 nucleotides matching TRBD2. The CDR3 runs 14 residues. The ends lost 6 bases at V and 5 bases at J; junction bases unmatched: 9. From germline, CDR1 is MDHEN and CDR2 SYDVKM. CDR3 loop: CASSRMGGRETQYF. DNA of the CDR3: TGTGCCAGCAGCCGAATGGGGGGGAGGGAGACCCAGTACTTC.

J is TRBJ2-1 and V is TRBV6-6; D is perhaps TRBD1 or TRBD2 (5 bases each). V was trimmed by 3 bases and J by 3 bases, leaving 18 bases between them. This CDR3 spans 17 amino acids. Germline CDR1 reads MNHNY; CDR2 reads SVGAGI (reference sequence). The CDR3 bases are TGTGCCAGCAGTTATCGGCACGGGGCAATCAACTACAATGAGCAGTTCTTC. Its protein is CASSYRHGAINYNEQFF.

This clonotype was counted only a few times. This CDR3 reads CSALLGQGSYGYTF. In DNA form, the CDR3 reads TGCAGTGCCCTACTGGGACAGGGATCCTATGGCTACACCTTC. The V gene is TRBV20-1, the J gene TRBJ1-2, with 9 bases matching TRBD1. This CDR3 comprises 14 residues. The germline V gene has CDR1 DFQATT and CDR2 SNEGSKA (reference sequence). After removal of 6 bases from V and 4 bases from J, the junction contained 9 bases not matched to a gene.